These T cell receptor beta chains were read from a single sample in a study of cytomegalovirus exposure and HLA in healthy donors. The repertoire was sequenced with immunoSEQ multiplex PCR; TCRdb's copy has only in-frame clones and lacks some. The table includes fewer than 200,000 clones, 70% to 85% detected once. Sample: PBMCs. The source is a girl under 10 years old in good health and CMV-seropositive. Both conserved end residues are part of each CDR3. The D gene is left open where the match is weak. For some rows the clone size is stated as once, few or many, or as a class when expanded; others skip it.

>TRBV5-4|TRBJ2-7|-|-
TGTGCCAGCAGCTTGGGACAGGGAGGAATATACGAGCAGTACTTC
CASSLGQGGIYEQYF
>TRBV2|TRBJ2-1|-|-
TGTGCCAGCAGTGAGGAAATGGATTCCGGGACTTATCACTACAATGAGCAGTTCTTC
CASSEEMDSGTYHYNEQFF
>TRBV29-1|TRBJ1-1|-|-
TGCAGCGTTGAATTGGTGGAGACGGCTCGGGCTTTCTTT
CSVELVETARAFF
>TRBV2|TRBJ1-2|few|-
TGCGGAGGGAAGGGGGGGAGCTATGGCTACACCTTC
CGGKGGSYGYTF
>TRBV5-1|TRBJ2-4|few|TRBD1
TGCGCCAGCAGCTTGGACCCAGGGGGCGTTAGCATTCAGTACTTC
CASSLDPGGVSIQYF
>TRBV5-1|TRBJ2-2|-|TRBD1
TGCGCCAGCAGCTCCGACAGGGTGGAGGGGGAGCTGTTTTTT
CASSSDRVEGELFF
>TRBV30|TRBJ2-1|-|TRBD2
TGTGCCTGGGCGGTTAAGGGTAGCGGGGGGGGTAATGAGCAGTTCTTC
CAWAVKGSGGGNEQFF
>TRBV19|TRBJ2-1|-|-
TGTGCCAGTAGTCGGCAGGGGAGAATGAGTGAGCAGTTCTTC
CASSRQGRMSEQFF
>TRBV7-8|TRBJ1-3|-|TRBD1
TGTGCCAGCAGCCGGGACAGCTCTGGAAACACCATATATTTT
CASSRDSSGNTIYF
>TRBV2|TRBJ1-1|-|-
TGTGCCAGCAGTGACTTACGACAGTACACTGAAGCTTTCTTT
CASSDLRQYTEAFF
>TRBV5-1|TRBJ1-3|-|-
TGCGCCAGCAGCTTAGAAGGGGCGCTTGGCAACACCATATATTTT
CASSLEGALGNTIYF
>TRBV25-1|TRBJ2-1|once|TRBD2
TGTGCCAGCAGTGGTCAGACTAGCGGGAGGGGTTTTGACAATGAGCAGTTCTTC
CASSGQTSGRGFDNEQFF
>TRBV7-6|TRBJ1-4|-|TRBD1
TGTGCCAGCAGCTCGGGACAGGGCAGAGTGGAAAAACTGTTTTTT
CASSSGQGRVEKLFF
>TRBV4-2|TRBJ1-2|-|-
TGTGCCAGCAGCCAAGACACCGGGGCGGGGGGTGGCTACACCTTC
CASSQDTGAGGGYTF
>TRBV5-4|TRBJ1-2|-|TRBD1
TGTGCCAGCAGCTATAGTGGACAGGGGGCGCGATATGGCTACACCTTC
CASSYSGQGARYGYTF
>TRBV4-2|TRBJ2-1|-|TRBD2
TGTGCCAGCAGGGGACTAGCGGGAGGGCCCTCCTACAATGAGCAGTTCTTC
CASRGLAGGPSYNEQFF
>TRBV5-1|TRBJ1-2|-|TRBD1
TGCGCCAGCAGCGGGGGACAGGGTCGGGTTAACTATGGCTACACCTTC
CASSGGQGRVNYGYTF
>TRBV27|TRBJ1-2|-|TRBD1
TGTGCCAGCAGTTTAACCCGACAGGGAATCAACTATGGCTACACCTTC
CASSLTRQGINYGYTF
>TRBV10-2|TRBJ2-7|-|-
TGCGCCAGCAGTGAGTCAGCAGGGGACGAGCAGTACTTC
CASSESAGDEQYF
>TRBV30|TRBJ2-6|-|-
TGTGCCTCCACAGGTCGGGCCTCTGGGGCCAACGTCCTGACTTTC
CASTGRASGANVLTF
>TRBV15|TRBJ1-2|-|-
TGTGCCACCAGCAGTTATCTGATGGCCGACTATGGCTACACCTTC
CATSSYLMADYGYTF
>TRBV7-3|TRBJ2-7|-|TRBD2
TGTGCCAGCAGCTTAAGGGCGGGGGGGAGTTACGAGCAGTACTTC
CASSLRAGGSYEQYF
>TRBV6-1|TRBJ2-7|-|-
TGTGCCGGGTCACTGACCGACTACGAGCAGTACTTC
CAGSLTDYEQYF
>TRBV27|TRBJ2-7|-|-
TGTGCCAGCACTCTGGGTCCCGGGTCCTACGAGCAGTACTTC
CASTLGPGSYEQYF
>TRBV27|TRBJ2-1|-|-
TGTGCCAGCTCCCAGGAGGGGGCGCCCTACAATGAGCAGTTCTTC
CASSQEGAPYNEQFF
>TRBV19|TRBJ1-1|few|-
TGTGCCAGTAGTATGGCGGGGAGGGGAACTGAAGCTTTCTTT
CASSMAGRGTEAFF
>TRBV9|TRBJ2-2|-|TRBD2
TGTGCCAGCAGCGTCTCACAATTAGCGGGAGTGGGGACCGGGGAGCTGTTTTTT
CASSVSQLAGVGTGELFF
>TRBV6-5|TRBJ1-1|-|TRBD1
TGTGCCAGCAGAGAACAGGGGGAGAGTACTGAAGCTTTCTTT
CASREQGESTEAFF
>TRBV6-5|TRBJ2-7|-|TRBD2
TGTGCCAGCAGTCACCGGGAGGTCTCCTACGAGCAGTACTTC
CASSHREVSYEQYF
>TRBV19|TRBJ2-3|once|TRBD2
TGTGCCAGTAGTATAGCCGGCGGGAGAGAGTGGACAGATACGCAGTATTTT
CASSIAGGREWTDTQYF
>TRBV10-3|TRBJ1-4|few|TRBD1
TGTGCCATCAGTGCCTCAGGGGGCGGAACTAATGAAAAACTGTTTTTT
CAISASGGGTNEKLFF
>TRBV28|TRBJ1-5|-|TRBD1
TGTGCCAGTACGACAGGGGACAGCAATCAGCCCCAGCATTTT
CASTTGDSNQPQHF
>TRBV9|TRBJ2-1|-|-
TGTGCCAGCAGCGTAGAGGGGGACAATGAGCAGTTCTTC
CASSVEGDNEQFF
>TRBV6-1|TRBJ2-7|-|TRBD2
TGTGCCAGCAGTGAGAGACTAGCCGCCGAGCAGTACTTC
CASSERLAAEQYF
>TRBV9|TRBJ2-3|-|-
TGTGCCAGCAGCGTAGCGGGAGAGCGCACAGATACGCAGTATTTT
CASSVAGERTDTQYF
>TRBV6-5|TRBJ2-3|-|TRBD2
TGTGCCAGCAGGGCGGGAGGGTTTACAGATACGCAGTATTTT
CASRAGGFTDTQYF
>TRBV7-3|TRBJ2-1|-|-
TGTGCCAGCAGCCACCGATCCGGGTTCCAGTTCTTC
CASSHRSGFQFF
>TRBV5-1|TRBJ1-1|few|-
TGCGCCAGCAGCCGAGTTTCGGGGGGCACTGAAGCTTTCTTT
CASSRVSGGTEAFF
>TRBV10-2|TRBJ2-3|-|TRBD2
TGCGCAGTAGCGGGAGTTGGCGCAGATACGCAGTATTTT
CAVAGVGADTQYF
>TRBV6-5|TRBJ1-2|-|-
TGTGCCAGCAGTTTGGCTGGCCGGATGGGCAGGGCCAGCTACACCTTC
CASSLAGRMGRASYTF
>TRBV27|TRBJ2-5|-|TRBD2
TGTGCCAGCAGCTCTTCCCCTCGGGAGGCCCAGTACTTC
CASSSSPREAQYF
>TRBV6-5|TRBJ2-5|-|-
TGTGCCAGCAGTTATCCGGGGGAGACCCAGTACTTC
CASSYPGETQYF
>TRBV19|TRBJ2-3|-|TRBD2
TGTGCCAGTAGTATTTCCGGGAGGGCCGTAGATACGCAGTATTTT
CASSISGRAVDTQYF
>TRBV5-1|TRBJ2-5|-|-
TGCGCCAGCAGCTTGGCGGCAGAGGTTGGGACCCAGTACTTC
CASSLAAEVGTQYF
>TRBV6-1|TRBJ1-1|-|-
TGTGCCAGCAGTACCCAGGGTGGGAACACTGAAGCTTTCTTT
CASSTQGGNTEAFF
>TRBV19|TRBJ2-7|-|TRBD1
TGTGCCAGTAGTATCCAGGGGGTATACTACGAGCAGTACTTC
CASSIQGVYYEQYF
>TRBV11-2|TRBJ2-7|-|TRBD2
TGTGCCAGCAGCTTAGCGGGAGGGCCCCTCGAGCAGTACTTC
CASSLAGGPLEQYF
>TRBV15|TRBJ1-2|once|-
TGTGCCACCAGCCGCGGACAGACAAACTATGGCTACACCTTC
CATSRGQTNYGYTF
>TRBV7-2|TRBJ2-1|-|TRBD2
TGTGCCAGCAGCTTAACTAGCGGCCGGGGCAATGAGCAGTTCTTC
CASSLTSGRGNEQFF
>TRBV27|TRBJ1-5|few|-
TGTGCCAGCCGATCCGGTGGAGGAAGCAATCAGCCCCAGCATTTT
CASRSGGGSNQPQHF
>TRBV9|TRBJ2-3|-|TRBD2
TGTGCCAGCGGAGCGGGGGGGTACACAGATACGCAGTATTTT
CASGAGGYTDTQYF
>TRBV11-3|TRBJ2-1|-|TRBD2
TGTGCCAGCAGCATAGTGGGAGGGAATGAGCAGTTCTTC
CASSIVGGNEQFF
>TRBV6-5|TRBJ2-3|-|TRBD2
TGTGCCAGCAGTTACGGTCTAGCGGGGGGAATAGATACGCAGTATTTT
CASSYGLAGGIDTQYF
>TRBV30|TRBJ2-3|-|TRBD2
TGTGCCTGGAGCCGTGGGGCTAGCGGGAGTGTATCAGATACGCAGTATTTT
CAWSRGASGSVSDTQYF
>TRBV7-8|TRBJ1-1|-|TRBD1
TGTGCCAGCAGCTTAATACAGGGGGTAGGGACTGAAGCTTTCTTT
CASSLIQGVGTEAFF
>TRBV30|TRBJ1-2|-|TRBD1
TGTGCCTGGAGTCGCAGACAGGGCCTGCCTAACTATGGCTACACCTTC
CAWSRRQGLPNYGYTF
>TRBV25-1|TRBJ2-3|once|TRBD2
TGTGCCAGCAGTGGTGAGACTAGCGGGGGGGGAGATACGCAGTATTTT
CASSGETSGGGDTQYF
>TRBV2|TRBJ2-2|-|-
TGTGCCACGCGGGAGCCCAGGGGCACCGGGGAGCTGTTTTTT
CATREPRGTGELFF
>TRBV9|TRBJ2-1|-|TRBD2
TGTGCCAGCAGCCCGGGAGGACTTGAGCAGTTCTTC
CASSPGGLEQFF
>TRBV5-5|TRBJ1-2|-|-
TGTGCCAGCAGCTTGGGGGGAGCCCTCGGTACACATGGCTACACCTTC
CASSLGGALGTHGYTF